This entry is about one T cell receptor (beta chain). Assay used: immunoSEQ multiplex PCR; TCRdb lists only in-frame clones, some missing. The sample contains some 49,000 clones, nearly 90% of which appear only once. The record originates from a study of T cell changes during pregnancy in multiple sclerosis. The sequences come from peripheral blood, collected after pregnancy. The sequence came from a female donor in good health, enrolled as a control in a pregnancy study.

CDR3 in amino acids: CASSHRGQGLTNEKLFF. The CDR3 DNA reads as TGTGCCAGCAGTCATAGGGGACAGGGGCTAACTAATGAAAAACTGTTTTTT. J is TRBJ1-4 and V is TRBV27, with 10 bases identical to TRBD1. V shed 5 bases, J shed 1 base, and the junction held 7 bases outside the gene matches. There are 17 residues in the CDR3. CDR1 and CDR2 (germline): MNHEY, SMNVEV (reference sequence).